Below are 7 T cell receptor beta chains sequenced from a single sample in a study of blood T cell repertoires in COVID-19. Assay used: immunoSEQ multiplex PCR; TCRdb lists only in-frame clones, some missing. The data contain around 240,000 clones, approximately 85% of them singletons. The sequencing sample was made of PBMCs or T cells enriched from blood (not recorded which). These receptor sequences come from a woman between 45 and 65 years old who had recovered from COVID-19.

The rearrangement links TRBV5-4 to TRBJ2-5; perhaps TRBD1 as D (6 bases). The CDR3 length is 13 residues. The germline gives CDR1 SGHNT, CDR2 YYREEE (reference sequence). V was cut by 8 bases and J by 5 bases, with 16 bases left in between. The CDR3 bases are TGTGCCAGTACAGGGTCCGAGATGGAGACCCAGTACTTC. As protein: CASTGSEMETQYF. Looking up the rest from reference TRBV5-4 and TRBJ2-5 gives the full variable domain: ETGVTQSPTHLIKTRGQQVTLRCSSQSGHNTVSWYQQALGQGPQFIFQYYREEENGRGNFPPRFSGLQFPNYSSELNVNALELDDSALYLCASTGSEMETQYFGPGTRLLVL.

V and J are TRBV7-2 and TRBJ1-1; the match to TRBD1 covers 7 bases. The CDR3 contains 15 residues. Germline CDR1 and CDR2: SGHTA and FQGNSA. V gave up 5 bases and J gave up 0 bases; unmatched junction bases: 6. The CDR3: CASSVTGAVNTEAFF. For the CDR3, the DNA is TGTGCCAGCAGCGTTACAGGGGCCGTGAACACTGAAGCTTTCTTT.

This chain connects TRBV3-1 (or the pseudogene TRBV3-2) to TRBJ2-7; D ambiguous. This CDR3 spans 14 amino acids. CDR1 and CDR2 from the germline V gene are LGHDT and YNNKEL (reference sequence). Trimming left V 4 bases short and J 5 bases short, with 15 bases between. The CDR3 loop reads CASSPDHSNHEQYF. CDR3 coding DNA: TGTGCCAGCAGCCCAGATCACAGCAACCACGAGCAGTACTTC.

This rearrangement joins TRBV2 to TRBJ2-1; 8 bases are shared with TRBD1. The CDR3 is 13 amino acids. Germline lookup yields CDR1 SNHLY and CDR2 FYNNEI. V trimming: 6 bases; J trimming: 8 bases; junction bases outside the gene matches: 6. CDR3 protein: CASRLDRGDEQFF. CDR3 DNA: TGTGCCAGCAGACTAGACAGGGGCGATGAGCAGTTCTTC.

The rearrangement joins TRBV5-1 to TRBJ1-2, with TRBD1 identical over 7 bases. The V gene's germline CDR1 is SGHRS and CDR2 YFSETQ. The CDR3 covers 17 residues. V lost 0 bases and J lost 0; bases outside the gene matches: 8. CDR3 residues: CASSLDKGGFANYGYTF. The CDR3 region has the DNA TGCGCCAGCAGCTTGGATAAAGGGGGCTTCGCTAACTATGGCTACACCTTC.

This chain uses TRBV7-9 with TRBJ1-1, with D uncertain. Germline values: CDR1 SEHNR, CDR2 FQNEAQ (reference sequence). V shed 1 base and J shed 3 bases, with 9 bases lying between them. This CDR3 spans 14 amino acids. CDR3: CASSLDPRYTEAFF. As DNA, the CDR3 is TGTGCCAGCAGCTTAGACCCTCGGTACACTGAAGCTTTCTTT.

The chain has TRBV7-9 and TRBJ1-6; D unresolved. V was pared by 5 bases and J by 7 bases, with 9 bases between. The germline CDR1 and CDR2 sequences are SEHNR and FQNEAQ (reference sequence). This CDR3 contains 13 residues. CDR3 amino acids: CASSEDWNSPLHF. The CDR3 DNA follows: TGTGCCAGCAGCGAGGACTGGAATTCACCCCTCCACTTT.